This T cell receptor (beta chain) was documented in a study of blood T cells in healthy people across ages. Notes on the study in general: No conclusive comparison of naive versus antigen-experienced cells was possible with unsorted PBMCs. No one knew whether donors had CMV, which possibly confounded expanded clonotype changes. Donors of long life had a larger count of naive CD4+ cells and greater diversity than aged donors.

Primers used in a second PCR of about 7 to 11 cycles were a sample-barcoded 5' primer and a J-beta primer mix. Every cDNA molecule carried a tag from a template-switch adaptor bearing 12 random nucleotides. MiXCR, run by TCRdb on the 5' RACE reads, gives a single entry per CDR3 protein. The sample shows 1.2 million to 1.5 million distinct CDR3 sequences, 42% of them seen only once. This clonotype has just a few counts. Its antigen remains unknown. This receptor was identified in a young woman in good health. The sequenced material came from blood.

The CDR3 is CASSKRDEQYF. DNA of the CDR3: TGTGCCAGCAGCAAAAGGGACGAGCAGTACTTC. The rearrangement links TRBV21-1 to TRBJ2-5; the table gives TRBD2 as D, unverified against the DNA. The DNA end is more similar to TRBJ2-7, so the J call may be wrong. TRBV21-1 is a pseudogene. The CDR3 is 11 residues long.